This TCR beta chain was captured in a study of cytomegalovirus exposure and HLA in healthy donors. Study-wide results and limits: The tendency of first-cohort TCR clusters to co-occur in the roughly 120 validation repertoires was identified by a subsequent analysis. Rare TCR sequences dominated, though some public TCRs recurred in many donors. The study labeled 150 to 200 TCR beta chains cytomegalovirus-associated. In vitro assays verified that a few CMV-associated chains recognized CMV antigens specifically.

The length of the CDR3 is 13 residues. Trimming shortened V by 3 bases and J by 2 bases, and 5 bases separated the two germline ends. CDR1 is MNHEY, CDR2 SMNVEV, per germline (reference sequence). For this clone: Its antigen is undetermined.

Measured with immunoSEQ multiplex PCR; TCRdb has only the in-frame clones, and not every one. This table holds some 60,000 clones, about 96% found once. Sample: PBMCs. The TCR comes from a man aged 18 to 29 in good health and CMV-seronegative. V and J are TRBV27 and TRBJ1-5; D is unresolved. CDR3 loop: CASSFSGNQPQHF. CDR3 in DNA: TGTGCCAGCAGTTTTTCGGGCAATCAGCCCCAGCATTTT.